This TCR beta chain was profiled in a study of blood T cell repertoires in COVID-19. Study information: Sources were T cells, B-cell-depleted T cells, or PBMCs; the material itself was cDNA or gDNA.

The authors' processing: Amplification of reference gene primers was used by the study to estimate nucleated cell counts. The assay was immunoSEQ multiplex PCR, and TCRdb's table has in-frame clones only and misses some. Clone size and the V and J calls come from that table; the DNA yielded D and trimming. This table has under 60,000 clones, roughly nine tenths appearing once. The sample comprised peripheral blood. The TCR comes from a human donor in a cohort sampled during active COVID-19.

CDR3 amino acids: CASSALLGDTIYF. The CDR3 region has the DNA TGTGCCAGCAGCGCCCTTTTGGGAGACACCATATATTTT. This chain connects TRBV9 to TRBJ1-3, with D unresolved. The length of the CDR3 is 13 residues. Germline V lookup: CDR1 SGDLS, CDR2 YYNGEE. V was trimmed by 3 bases and J by 8 bases, leaving 12 bases between them.